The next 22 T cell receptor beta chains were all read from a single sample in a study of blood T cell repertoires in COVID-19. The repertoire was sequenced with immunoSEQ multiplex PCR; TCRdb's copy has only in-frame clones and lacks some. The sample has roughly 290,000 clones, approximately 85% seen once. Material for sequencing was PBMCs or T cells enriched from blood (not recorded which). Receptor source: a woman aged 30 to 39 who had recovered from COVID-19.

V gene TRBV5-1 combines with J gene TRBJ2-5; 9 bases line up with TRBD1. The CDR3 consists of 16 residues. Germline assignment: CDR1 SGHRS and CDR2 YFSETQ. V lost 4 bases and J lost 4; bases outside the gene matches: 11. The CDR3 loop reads CASSTSLTGGGETQYF. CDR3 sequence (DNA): TGCGCCAGCAGCACTTCCCTAACAGGGGGCGGAGAGACCCAGTACTTC.

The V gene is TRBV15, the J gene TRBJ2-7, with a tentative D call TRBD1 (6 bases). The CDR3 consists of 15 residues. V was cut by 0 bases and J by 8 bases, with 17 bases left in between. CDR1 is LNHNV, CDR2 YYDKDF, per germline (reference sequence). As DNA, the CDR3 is TGTGCCACCAGCAGAGACCGACGAGGGGGTAGTCAGCAGTACTTC. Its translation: CATSRDRRGGSQQYF.

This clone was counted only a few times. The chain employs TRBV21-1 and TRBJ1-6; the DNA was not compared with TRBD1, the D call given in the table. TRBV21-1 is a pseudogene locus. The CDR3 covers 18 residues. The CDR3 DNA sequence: TGTGCCAGCAGCATGAAAGTGACAGGGAGCTCCTATAATTCACCCCTCCACTTT. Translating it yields CASSMKVTGSSYNSPLHF.

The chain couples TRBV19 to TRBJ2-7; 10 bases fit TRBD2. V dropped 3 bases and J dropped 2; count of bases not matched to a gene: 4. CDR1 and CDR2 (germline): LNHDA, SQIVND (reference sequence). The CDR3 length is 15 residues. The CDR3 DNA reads TGTGCCAGTAGTATCCTAGCGGGAGCGACCTACGAGCAGTACTTC. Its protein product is CASSILAGATYEQYF.

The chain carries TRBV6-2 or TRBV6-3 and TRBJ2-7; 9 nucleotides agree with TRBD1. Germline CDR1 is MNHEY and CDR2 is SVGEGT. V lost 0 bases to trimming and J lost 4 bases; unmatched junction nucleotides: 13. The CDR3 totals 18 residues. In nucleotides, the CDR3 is TGTGCCAGCAGTTACTCCTCAGACCCCAACAGGGGGCGGTACGAGCAGTACTTC. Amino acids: CASSYSSDPNRGRYEQYF.

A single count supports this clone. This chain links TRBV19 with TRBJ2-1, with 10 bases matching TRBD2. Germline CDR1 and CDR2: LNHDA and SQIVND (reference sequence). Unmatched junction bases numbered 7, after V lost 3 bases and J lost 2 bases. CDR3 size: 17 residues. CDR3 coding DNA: TGTGCCAGTAGTATGTTCAGTACTAGCGGGGCCTACAATGAGCAGTTCTTC. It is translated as CASSMFSTSGAYNEQFF.

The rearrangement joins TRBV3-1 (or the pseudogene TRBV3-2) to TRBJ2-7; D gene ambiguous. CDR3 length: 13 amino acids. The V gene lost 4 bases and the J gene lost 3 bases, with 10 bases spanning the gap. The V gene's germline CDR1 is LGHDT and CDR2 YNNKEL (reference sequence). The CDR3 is CASSLDTDYEQYF. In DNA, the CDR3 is TGTGCCAGCAGCCTAGACACAGACTACGAGCAGTACTTC.

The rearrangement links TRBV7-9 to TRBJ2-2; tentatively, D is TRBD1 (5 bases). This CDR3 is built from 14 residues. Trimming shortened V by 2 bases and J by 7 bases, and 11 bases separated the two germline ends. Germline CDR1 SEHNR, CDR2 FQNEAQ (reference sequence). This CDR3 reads CASSLQGSGGELFF. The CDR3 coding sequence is TGTGCCAGCAGCTTACAGGGCTCCGGCGGGGAGCTGTTTTTT.

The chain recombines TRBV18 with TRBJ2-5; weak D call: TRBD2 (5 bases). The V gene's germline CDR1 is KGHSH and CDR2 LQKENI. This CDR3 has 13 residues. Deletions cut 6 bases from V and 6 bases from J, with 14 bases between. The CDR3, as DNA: TGTGCCAGCTCTGTAGATTCGGGAAAGACCCAGTACTTC. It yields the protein CASSVDSGKTQYF.

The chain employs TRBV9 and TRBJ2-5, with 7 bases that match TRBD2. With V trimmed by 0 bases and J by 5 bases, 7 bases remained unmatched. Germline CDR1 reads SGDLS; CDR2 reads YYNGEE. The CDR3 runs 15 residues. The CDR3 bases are TGTGCCAGCAGCGTAGTTGAGGGAGGGCGGGAGACCCAGTACTTC. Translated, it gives CASSVVEGGRETQYF.

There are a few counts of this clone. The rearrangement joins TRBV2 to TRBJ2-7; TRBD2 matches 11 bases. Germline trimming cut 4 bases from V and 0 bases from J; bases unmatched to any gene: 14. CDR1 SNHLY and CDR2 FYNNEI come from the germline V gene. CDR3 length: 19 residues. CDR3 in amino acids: CASSVRGAGTSGTSYEQYF. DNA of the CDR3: TGTGCCAGCAGTGTTCGGGGGGCTGGGACTAGCGGAACCTCCTACGAGCAGTACTTC.

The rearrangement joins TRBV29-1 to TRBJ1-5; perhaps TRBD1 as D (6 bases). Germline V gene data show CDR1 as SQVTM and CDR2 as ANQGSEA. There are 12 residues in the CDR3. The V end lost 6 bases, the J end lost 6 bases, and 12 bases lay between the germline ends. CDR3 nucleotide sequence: TGCAGCGTGGGGACAACCGGTCAGCCCCAGCATTTT. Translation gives CSVGTTGQPQHF.

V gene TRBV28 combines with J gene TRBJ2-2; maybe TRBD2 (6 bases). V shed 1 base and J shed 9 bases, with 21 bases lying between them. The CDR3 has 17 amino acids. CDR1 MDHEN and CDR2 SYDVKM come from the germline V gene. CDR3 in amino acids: CASSLSPKTRLIRELFF. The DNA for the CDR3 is TGTGCCAGCAGTTTATCCCCAAAGACTAGGCTTATTAGGGAGCTGTTTTTT.

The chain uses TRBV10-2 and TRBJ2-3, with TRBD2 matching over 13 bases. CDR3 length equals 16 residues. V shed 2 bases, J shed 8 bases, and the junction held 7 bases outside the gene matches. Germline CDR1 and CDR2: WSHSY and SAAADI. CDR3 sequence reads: CASSETSGGAVGTQYF. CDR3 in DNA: TGCGCCAGCAGTGAGACTAGCGGGGGGGCCGTCGGTACGCAGTATTTT.

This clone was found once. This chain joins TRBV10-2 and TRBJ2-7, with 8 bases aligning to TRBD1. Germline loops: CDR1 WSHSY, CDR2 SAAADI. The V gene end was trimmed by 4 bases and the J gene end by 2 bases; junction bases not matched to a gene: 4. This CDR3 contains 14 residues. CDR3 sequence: CASSGTGPPYEQYF. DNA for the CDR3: TGCGCCAGCAGTGGGACAGGGCCCCCCTACGAGCAGTACTTC.

The DNA of the CDR3 is TGCGCCAGCAGCCAAGAGCGGGAGGGGACCCAGTACTTC. It specifies CASSQEREGTQYF. The chain uses TRBV4-1 and TRBJ2-5, with 9 bases aligning to TRBD2. CDR3 length: 13 residues. Germline V gene data show CDR1 as MGHRA and CDR2 as YSYEKL. Trimming at V came to 0 bases and at J to 7 bases, leaving 0 bases not matched to a gene.

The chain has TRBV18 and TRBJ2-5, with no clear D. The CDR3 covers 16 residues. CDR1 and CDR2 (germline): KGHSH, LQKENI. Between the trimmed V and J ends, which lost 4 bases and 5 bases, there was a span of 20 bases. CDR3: CASSLPPLSTRETQYF. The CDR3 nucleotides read TGTGCCAGCTCACTTCCCCCGCTCTCGACGCGGGAGACCCAGTACTTC.

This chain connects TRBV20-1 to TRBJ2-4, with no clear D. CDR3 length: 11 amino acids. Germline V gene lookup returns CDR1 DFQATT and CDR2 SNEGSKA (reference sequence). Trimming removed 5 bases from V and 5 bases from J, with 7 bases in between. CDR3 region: CSALIQNIQYF. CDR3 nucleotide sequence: TGCAGTGCTCTTATCCAAAACATTCAGTACTTC.

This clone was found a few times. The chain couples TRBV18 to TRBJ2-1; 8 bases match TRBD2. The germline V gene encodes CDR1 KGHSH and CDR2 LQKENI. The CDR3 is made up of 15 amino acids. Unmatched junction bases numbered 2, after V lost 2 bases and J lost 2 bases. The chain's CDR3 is CASSPSSGTYNEQFF. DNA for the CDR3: TGTGCCAGCTCACCAAGTAGCGGGACCTACAATGAGCAGTTCTTC.

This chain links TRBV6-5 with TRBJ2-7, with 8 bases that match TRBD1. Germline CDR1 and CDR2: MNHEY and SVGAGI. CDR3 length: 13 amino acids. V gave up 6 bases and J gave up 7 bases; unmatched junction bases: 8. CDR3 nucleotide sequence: TGTGCCAGCAGAACCACAGGGGGTAGGGAGCAGTACTTC. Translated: CASRTTGGREQYF.

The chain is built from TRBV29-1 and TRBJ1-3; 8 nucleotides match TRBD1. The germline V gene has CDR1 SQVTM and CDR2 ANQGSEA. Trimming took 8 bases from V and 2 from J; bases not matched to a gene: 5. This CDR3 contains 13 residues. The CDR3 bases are TGCAGCACGTGGACAGGGACTGGAAACACCATATATTTT. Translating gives CSTWTGTGNTIYF.

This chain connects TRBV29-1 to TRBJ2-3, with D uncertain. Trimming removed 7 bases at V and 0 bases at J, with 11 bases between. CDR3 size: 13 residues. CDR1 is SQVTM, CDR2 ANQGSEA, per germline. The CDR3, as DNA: TGCAGCGCGCGGTGGGCCAGCACAGATACGCAGTATTTT. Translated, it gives CSARWASTDTQYF.